This T cell receptor (beta chain) was identified during a study of Graves' ophthalmopathy and Graves' hyperthyroidism. Study results and limitations: The model's ophthalmopathy progression predictions had more than 55% sensitivity and 72.22% specificity.

As for this clonotype: No antigen is known for it.

Amplification of the TCR beta CDR3 regions used RNA transcripts (as template). HTBI-primed RT-PCR formed the first round, and a multiplex PCR formed the second. TCRdb called the multiplex PCR reads again in MiXCR, with one record for every CDR3 protein. The table records about 700,000 distinct CDR3 sequences, roughly 40% of them present only once. The sequenced sample consisted of peripheral blood. The receptor comes from an adult man with Graves' ophthalmopathy.

As DNA, the CDR3 is TGCGCCAGCAGCCAATTTCAGCGGGCCCAAAAGGCGGATGGCTACACCTTC. Amino acids: CASSQFQRAQKADGYTF. The chain employs TRBV5-1 and TRBJ1-2; no clear D gene. V lost 4 bases and J lost 6, with 25 bases in between. CDR1 is SGHRS, CDR2 YFSETQ, per germline. CDR3 length equals 17 residues.